This T cell receptor (beta chain) is drawn from a study of T cells in Graves' hyperthyroidism and ophthalmopathy. Amplification of TCR beta CDR3 regions used RNA as the template. Primed by the HTBI set, a first-round RT-PCR was run on the TCR CDR3. Via MiXCR, TCRdb re-called the multiplex PCR reads, giving one row per CDR3 protein. The repertoire includes around 450,000 distinct CDR3 sequences, more than 15% of them detected once, and about 7.7% sits in the top ten. This clonotype showed up many times. There are 16 residues in the CDR3. V lost 6 bases to trimming and J lost 3 bases; unmatched junction nucleotides: 9. Germline V gene lookup returns CDR1 SNHLY and CDR2 FYNNEI.

The receptor was isolated from a woman in her late teens or twenties with Graves' hyperthyroidism. Sequenced input: blood. V and J are TRBV2 and TRBJ2-1; 9 nucleotides match TRBD2. The CDR3 DNA reads as TGTGCCAGCAGGCCTGGTAGCGGGAGTGGCTACAATGAGCAGTTCTTC. It codes for CASRPGSGSGYNEQFF.